This T cell receptor (beta chain) came from a study of post-analysis software for immune sequencing data. The wider study: Recorded disease courses covered relapsing-remitting, secondary progressive and progressive-relapsing multiple sclerosis. Some patients had no subtype annotation.

CDR1 is SGHAT, CDR2 FQNNGV, per germline. The CDR3 sequence is 16 residues long. Trimming shortened V by 1 base and J by 4 bases, and 14 bases separated the two germline ends. Study-level results: Samples sharing a preparation batch grouped tightly together when assessed by F measure. The study found TRBV5-6, TRBV5-1 and TRBV20-1 among five TRBV segments more frequent in patients than controls. Normalized Chao1 diversity was significantly lower in multiple sclerosis patients than in controls.

This clonotype has only a few counts. Its antigen remains unidentified. The TCR beta cDNA libraries carried unique molecular identifiers. Researchers reported roughly 510,000 cDNA molecules coming from approximately 0.95 to 9.8 million T cells. TCRdb itself ran the PCR reads through MiXCR, one entry per CDR3 protein. The sample lists fewer than 850,000 distinct CDR3 sequences; roughly 50% were seen once. What was sequenced was blood. The genes are TRBV11-2 and TRBJ2-1, with a tentative D call TRBD2 (5 bases). The source is a girl aged 5-17 years with multiple sclerosis. Here the CDR3 DNA reads TGTGCCAGCAGCTTAGTAATGGATAAGCGGTACAATGAGCAGTTCTTC. The encoded protein is CASSLVMDKRYNEQFF.